One sample yielded the 18 T cell receptor beta chains listed below, sequenced in a study of blood T cell repertoires in COVID-19. TCRdb's table, derived via immunoSEQ multiplex PCR, lists solely in-frame clones and lacks some. The sample includes some 100,000 clones, about 86% of them seen just once. The material sequenced was peripheral blood. All receptors come from a man aged 65 to 79 who had recovered from COVID-19.

This chain joins TRBV7-9 and TRBJ2-1; TRBD1 matches 9 bases. The germline gives CDR1 SEHNR, CDR2 FQNEAQ (reference sequence). The V and J ends lost 6 bases and 9 bases, in that order; junction bases with no gene match: 6. This CDR3 is built from 13 residues. In nucleotides, the CDR3 is TGTGCCAGCAGACGGGACAGGGATGGTGAGCAGTTCTTC. It codes for CASRRDRDGEQFF. The full variable domain, with the rest looked up from reference TRBV7-9 and TRBJ2-1, is DTGVSQNPRHKITKRGQNVTFRCDPISEHNRLYWYRQTLGQGPEFLTYFQNEAQLEKSRLLSDRFSAERPKGSFSTLEIQRTEQGDSAMYLCASRRDRDGEQFFGPGTRLTVL.

V is TRBV5-1 and J is TRBJ2-3; 7 nucleotides line up with TRBD1. The CDR3 extends over 15 amino acids. The V gene end was trimmed by 4 bases and the J gene end by 4 bases; junction bases not matched to a gene: 9. Germline CDR1 SGHRS, CDR2 YFSETQ. DNA for the CDR3: TGCGCCAGCAGCCCCATTGACAGGGACCCAGATACGCAGTATTTT. This gives the protein CASSPIDRDPDTQYF.

The chain employs TRBV4-2 and TRBJ1-1; weak D call: TRBD1 (6 bases). V dropped 6 bases and J dropped 4 bases, with 15 bases sitting between them. The CDR3 loop spans 14 amino acids. CDR1 LGHNA and CDR2 YNFKEQ come from the germline V gene. CDR3 residues: CASSYGGHGTEAFF. The CDR3 DNA reads TGTGCCAGCAGTTACGGGGGGCACGGCACTGAAGCTTTCTTT.

V gene TRBV7-3 combines with J gene TRBJ1-2; D possibly corresponds to TRBD1 (5 bases). The CDR3 has 13 residues. Trimming removed 2 bases at V and 5 bases at J, with 9 bases between. Germline CDR1 reads SGHTA; CDR2 reads FQGTGA. The CDR3 loop reads CASSLGSGYGYTF. CDR3 bases: TGTGCCAGCAGCTTAGGTTCAGGGTATGGCTACACCTTC.

V usage is TRBV5-5 and J usage is TRBJ1-4, with 7 bases aligning to TRBD1. V shed 1 base and J 8 bases; nucleotides not matched to a gene: 5. The CDR3 covers 14 residues. Looked up from germline, CDR1 is SGHKS and CDR2 is YYEKEE (reference sequence). CDR3 nucleotide sequence: TGTGCCAGCAGCTTGAGACAGGGTTACGAAAAACTGTTTTTT. This codes for CASSLRQGYEKLFF.

This clone was detected a few times. The V call is TRBV19, the J call TRBJ1-3; no clear D gene. V lost 2 bases and J lost 0, with 17 bases in between. The CDR3 spans 18 residues. Germline values: CDR1 LNHDA, CDR2 SQIVND (reference sequence). This CDR3 reads CASSIRMAAASSGNTIYF. CDR3 nucleotide sequence: TGTGCCAGTAGTATACGGATGGCAGCTGCTAGCTCTGGAAACACCATATATTTT. The full variable domain, with the rest looked up from reference TRBV19 and TRBJ1-3, is DGGITQSPKYLFRKEGQNVTLSCEQNLNHDAMYWYRQDPGQGLRLIYYSQIVNDFQKGDIAEGYSVSREKKESFPLTVTSAQKNPTAFYLCASSIRMAAASSGNTIYFGEGSWLTVV.

This chain uses TRBV5-1 with TRBJ1-6; 7 nucleotides agree with TRBD1. Trimming at V came to 0 bases and at J to 8 bases, leaving 8 bases not matched to a gene. The CDR3 has 16 amino acids. Germline CDR1 reads SGHRS; CDR2 reads YFSETQ. CDR3 in DNA: TGCGCCAGCAGCTTGGCTACAGGGGAAAGGGATTCACCCCTCCACTTT. This gives the protein CASSLATGERDSPLHF.

The rearrangement links TRBV12-3 or TRBV12-4 to TRBJ1-1; D gene ambiguous. With 1 base removed from V and 11 bases from J, the gap between germline ends came to 14 bases. The CDR3 covers 13 residues. The CDR3, as DNA: TGTGCCAGCAGTTTAGGGCAGAACAGAGGGGCTTTCTTT. As protein: CASSLGQNRGAFF.

CDR3 DNA: TGCGCCAGCAGCTTGGCGACTCCCCAAGAGACCCAGTACTTC. Encoded protein: CASSLATPQETQYF. The chain carries TRBV5-1 and TRBJ2-5; no firm D call. This CDR3 comprises 14 residues. CDR1 SGHRS and CDR2 YFSETQ come from the germline V gene. Trimming stripped 0 bases from V and 1 base from J, with 7 bases between.

This chain uses TRBV6-5 with TRBJ1-5, with a possible D match to TRBD1 (5 bases). The CDR3 is 12 amino acids. Looked up from germline, CDR1 is MNHEY and CDR2 is SVGAGI. The V and J ends lost 6 bases and 7 bases respectively, with 10 bases between them. The CDR3 DNA sequence: TGTGCCAGCAGGGAGCAGGGACAGCCCCAGCATTTT. Protein sequence: CASREQGQPQHF.

This chain links TRBV3-1 (or the pseudogene TRBV3-2) with TRBJ1-2; 10 nucleotides line up with TRBD1. J gave up 8 bases and V 1 base, and 1 base lay outside the gene matches. Germline V gives CDR1 LGHDT, CDR2 YNNKEL (reference sequence). CDR3 length equals 13 residues. The CDR3 region is CASSQGTGGGYTF. The CDR3 DNA follows: TGTGCCAGCAGCCAAGGGACAGGGGGAGGCTACACCTTC.

The rearrangement links TRBV9 to TRBJ2-7; TRBD2 is a possible D gene (6 bases). CDR1 and CDR2 from the germline V gene are SGDLS and YYNGEE. The V end was cut by 3 bases, the J end by 2 bases, with 12 bases between. The CDR3 consists of 14 residues. The CDR3 nucleotides read TGTGCCAGCAGCGCGGGAGTTTTACCCTACGAGCAGTACTTC. Amino acid sequence: CASSAGVLPYEQYF.

CDR3 bases: TGTGCCAGCAGGGAAAGTAGCGGGGGAGAGACCCAGTACTTC. Its protein product is CASRESSGGETQYF. The genes are TRBV2 and TRBJ2-5; 9 positions match TRBD2. V was pared by 6 bases and J by 4 bases, with 6 bases of the junction left unmatched. Germline V gene lookup returns CDR1 SNHLY and CDR2 FYNNEI. The CDR3 extends over 14 amino acids.

Details on this clone: The same CDR3 also results from other DNA sequences found in this sample. The chain is built from TRBV20-1 and TRBJ1-1, with D perhaps TRBD1 (6 bases). This CDR3 comprises 11 residues. Germline CDR1 is DFQATT and CDR2 is SNEGSKA (reference sequence). Trimming took off 5 bases at V and 5 bases at J, with 9 bases between the two ends. CDR3 coding DNA: TGCAGTGCTTCCAGGGGAACTGAAGCTTTCTTT. Its translation: CSASRGTEAFF.

This clone was observed a single time. This sequence joins TRBV4-2 and TRBJ1-5; D is unresolved. The germline gives CDR1 LGHNA, CDR2 YNFKEQ. The CDR3 length is 14 residues. V dropped 2 bases and J dropped 1 base, with 6 bases sitting between them. Here the CDR3 DNA reads TGTGCCAGCAGCCAACAGGTCAGCAATCAGCCCCAGCATTTT. Translated, it gives CASSQQVSNQPQHF.

This clone has a handful of counts. The gene calls are TRBV7-9 and TRBJ1-1; D remains ambiguous. The CDR3 consists of 15 residues. Germline V gene lookup returns CDR1 SEHNR and CDR2 FQNEAQ (reference sequence). Trimming cost V 0 bases and J 4 bases, with 12 bases left between them. The CDR3 DNA reads as TGTGCCAGCAGCTTAGCCCCCCCGAGGGTCACTGAAGCTTTCTTT. It encodes CASSLAPPRVTEAFF. Drawing the rest from reference TRBV7-9 and TRBJ1-1, the complete variable domain is DTGVSQNPRHKITKRGQNVTFRCDPISEHNRLYWYRQTLGQGPEFLTYFQNEAQLEKSRLLSDRFSAERPKGSFSTLEIQRTEQGDSAMYLCASSLAPPRVTEAFFGQGTRLTVV.

The gene calls are TRBV5-4 and TRBJ2-4; 7 bases match TRBD2. CDR1 and CDR2 (germline): SGHNT, YYREEE (reference sequence). J was trimmed by 4 bases and V by 0 bases; bases with no gene match: 10. The CDR3 consists of 17 residues. CDR3 region: CASSLAGAGDRKNIQYF. The CDR3 DNA follows: TGTGCCAGCAGCTTGGCCGGCGCGGGGGATAGGAAAAACATTCAGTACTTC.

The V gene is TRBV2, the J gene TRBJ1-5; 7 positions agree with TRBD1. The germline gives CDR1 SNHLY, CDR2 FYNNEI. With 8 bases clipped from V and 6 bases from J, the junction kept 7 bases outside the gene matches. CDR3 length: 13 residues. As DNA, the CDR3 is TGTGCCAGCTGGGCAGGGGGAAGTCAGCCCCAGCATTTT. Its translation: CASWAGGSQPQHF.